This T cell receptor beta chain was sequenced during a study of cytomegalovirus exposure and HLA in healthy donors. Study-level findings and limits: The finding came from a later analysis; first-cohort TCR clusters tended to co-occur in the roughly 110 validation repertoires.

The donors were in the roughly 130-subject validation cohort, distinct from the approximately 610-subject first cohort. This table comes from immunoSEQ multiplex PCR, and its TCRdb copy is limited to in-frame clones, with some not included. Altogether about 150,000 clones are present, roughly 86% being singletons, with the ten largest covering 3.5% to 5%. On this clone itself: No antigen is known for it.

CDR3 length: 13 residues. V was cut by 4 bases and J by 7 bases, with 13 bases left in between. CDR1 and CDR2 from the germline V gene are LGHNA and YNFKEQ. Source material: PBMCs. The source of this sequence is a man between 18 and 35 years old in good health and CMV-seropositive. The genes are TRBV4-2 and TRBJ1-2; D remains unclear. CDR3 region: CASSPSGSGGYTF. CDR3 sequence (DNA): TGTGCCAGCAGCCCGTCGGGGAGTGGTGGCTACACCTTC.